This is a list of T cell receptor beta chains from one sample in a study of human T cells and chemical hapten exposure. TCRdb independently ran MiXCR on the RACE reads; one entry per CDR3 protein. Found here are 370,000 or so distinct CDR3 sequences, around 4.8% of them singletons; the top ten hold approximately 2.5%. The sequences come from whole blood, collected in connection with sensitization to the hapten diphenylcyclopropenone (DPC). These receptors were taken from a woman in her fifties or sixties with alopecia areata. Some clones in this sample may be carry-over from other donors' samples. Each CDR3 is given with its conserved first and last residue.

TRBJ2-7 TRBV11-1 CASSFLREGEQYF
TRBJ1-1 TRBV5-1 CASSSDRGRSKVTEAFF
TRBJ2-4 TRBV9 CASSVGFSSIQYF
TRBJ2-7 TRBV25-1 CASSVPGDKSYEQYF
TRBJ2-3 TRBV9 CASSVAGSGGSDTQYF
TRBJ2-1 TRBV6-5 CASSPRRIAGDNEQFF
TRBJ1-1 TRBV29-1 CSVEIGVGEAFF
TRBJ2-3 TRBV6-2/TRBV6-3 CASSLVLAGVRTDTQYF
TRBJ1-6 TRBV5-1 CASTREGSSYNSPLHF
TRBJ2-3 TRBV10-3 CAISESVSGRTDTQYF
TRBJ1-2 TRBV3-1 CASSLRSHGYTF
TRBJ1-6 TRBV10-3 CAISEAVNSPLHF
TRBJ2-2 TRBV9 CASSAGQETNTGELFF
TRBJ2-3 TRBV24-1 CATSEGSTDTQYF
TRBJ2-5 TRBV29-1 CSVEGLAGAETQYF
TRBJ2-3 TRBV10-1 CASSERDRSGRSTDTQYF
TRBJ2-7 TRBV20-1 CSAPPPGGSSYEQYF
TRBJ2-1 TRBV12-3/TRBV12-4 CASSLPGGRWNEQFF
TRBJ2-3 TRBV9 CASSVEPLGTQYF
TRBJ1-5 TRBV20-1 CSARDIEGRVGQPQHF
TRBJ2-5 TRBV7-2 CASSAGTSAETQYF
TRBJ1-1 TRBV30 CAWGGETGGALAFF
TRBJ1-3 TRBV28 CASSFGYSGNTIYF
TRBJ2-5 TRBV12-3/TRBV12-4 CASSTLRQETQYF
TRBJ1-1 TRBV27 CATSPDLNTEAFF
TRBJ1-6 TRBV7-8 CASSYGTGGQSSYNSPLHF
TRBJ2-1 TRBV19 CASSVGTGYEQFF
TRBJ1-3 TRBV4-3 CASSQLGSGNTIYF
TRBJ2-1 TRBV4-2 CASSQDGPPEQFF
TRBJ2-1 TRBV10-3 CAISAKQGARPNEQFF
TRBJ2-3 TRBV20-1 CSARDPKRGLTDTQYF
TRBJ1-1 TRBV5-6 CASSLGTGVAEAFF
TRBJ2-1 TRBV6-5 CASTWSDEQFF
TRBJ1-2 TRBV2 CASSESRGRYGYTF
TRBJ2-3 TRBV7-8 CASSGAGTGPDTQYF
TRBJ1-2 TRBV2 CASSKGTGYGYTF
TRBJ2-3 TRBV12-3/TRBV12-4 CASSDGWRGGKDTQYF
TRBJ1-5 TRBV12-3/TRBV12-4 CASSGTRGNQPQHF
TRBJ2-1 TRBV20-1 CSLRTSGNHYNEQFF
TRBJ2-5 TRBV5-4 CASIGLVEGQETQYF
TRBJ2-4 TRBV7-2 CASSQQRLAKNIQYF
TRBJ2-3 TRBV9 CASSGQTSGSPPDTQYF
TRBJ2-7 TRBV13 CASSRTSGNSYEQYF
TRBJ1-2 TRBV6-5 CASSFTGTDSYGYTF
TRBJ2-7 TRBV30 CAGVLPPLEEQYF